The present entry profiles one T cell receptor (beta chain) with its context. Trimming removed 0 bases from V and 7 bases from J, with 12 bases in between. Germline lookup yields CDR1 SGHNT and CDR2 YENEEA. The CDR3 is 15 amino acids. Those who participated ranged in age from roughly 18 to 90 years and resided in about 24 US areas. Cohorts were determined from participant-reported clinical history. Under the authors' procedure: Amplification of reference gene primers provided the estimated nucleated cell counts. The table came from immunoSEQ multiplex PCR; TCRdb's copy has only in-frame clones and leaves some out. Clone size and V and J calls were adopted from that table, with D and trimming inferred from the DNA. The sample comprises some 360,000 clones, around nine tenths of which are singletons, and around 0.92% rests with the top ten. These data originate in a study of blood T cell repertoires in COVID-19.

The TCR comes from a woman in her twenties or thirties who had been exposed to COVID-19. The chain uses TRBV11-3 and TRBJ2-2, with D perhaps TRBD2 (6 bases). Sequenced input: PBMCs or T cells enriched from blood (not recorded which). CDR3 protein: CASSLEEGWGGELFF. DNA for the CDR3: TGTGCCAGCAGCTTAGAGGAGGGTTGGGGCGGGGAGCTGTTTTTT. The entire variable domain, with the rest obtained from reference TRBV11-3 and TRBJ2-2, is as follows: EAGVVQSPRYKIIEKKQPVAFWCNPISGHNTLYWYLQNLGQGPELLIRYENEEAVDDSQLPKDRFSAERLKGVDSTLKIQPAELGDSAVYLCASSLEEGWGGELFFGEGSRLTVL.